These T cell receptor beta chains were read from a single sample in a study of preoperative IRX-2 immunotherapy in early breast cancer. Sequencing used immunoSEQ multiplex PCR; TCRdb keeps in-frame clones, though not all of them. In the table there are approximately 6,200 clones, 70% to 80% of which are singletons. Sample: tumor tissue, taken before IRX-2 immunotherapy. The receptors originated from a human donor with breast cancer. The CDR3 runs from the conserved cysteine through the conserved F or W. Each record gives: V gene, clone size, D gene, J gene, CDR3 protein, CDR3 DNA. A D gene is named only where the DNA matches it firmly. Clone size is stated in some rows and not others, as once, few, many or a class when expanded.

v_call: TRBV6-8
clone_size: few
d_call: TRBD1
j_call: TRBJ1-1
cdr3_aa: CASKMTGYLNTEAFF
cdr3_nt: TGTGCCAGCAAGATGACAGGGTACCTTAACACTGAAGCTTTCTTT

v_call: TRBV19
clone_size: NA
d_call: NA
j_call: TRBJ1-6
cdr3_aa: CASSISPHYRADNSPLHF
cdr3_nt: TGTGCCAGTAGTATTTCCCCCCATTACAGGGCCGATAATTCACCCCTCCACTTT

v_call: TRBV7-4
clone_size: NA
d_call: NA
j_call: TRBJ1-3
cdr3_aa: CASRSTGTGNTIYF
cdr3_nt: TGTGCCAGCAGATCTACAGGGACTGGAAATACCATATATTTT

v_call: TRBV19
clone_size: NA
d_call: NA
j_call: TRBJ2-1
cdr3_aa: CASRSKQGNEQFF
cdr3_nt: TGTGCCAGTAGGTCTAAACAGGGAAATGAGCAGTTCTTC

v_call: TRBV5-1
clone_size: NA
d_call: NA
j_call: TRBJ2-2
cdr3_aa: CASSLGGYRPGELFF
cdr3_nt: TGCGCCAGCAGCTTGGGTGGGTACCGACCCGGGGAGCTGTTTTTT

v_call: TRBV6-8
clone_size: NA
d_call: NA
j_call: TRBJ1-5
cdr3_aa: CASSYIIGQPQHF
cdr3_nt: TGTGCCAGCAGTTACATTATCGGTCAGCCCCAGCATTTT

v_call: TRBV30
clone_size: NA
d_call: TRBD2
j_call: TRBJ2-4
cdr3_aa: CAWSRASGGFSIQYF
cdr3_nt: TGTGCCTGGAGTCGGGCTAGCGGGGGGTTTAGCATTCAGTACTTC

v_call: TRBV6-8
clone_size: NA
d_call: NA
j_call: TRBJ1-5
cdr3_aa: CASRAGGYSNQPQHF
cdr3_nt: TGTGCCAGCCGGGCTGGAGGGTATAGCAATCAGCCCCAGCATTTT

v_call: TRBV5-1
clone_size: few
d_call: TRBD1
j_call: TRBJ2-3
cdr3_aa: CASSSGTGGATDTQYF
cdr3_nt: TGCGCCAGCAGCTCCGGGACAGGGGGCGCGACAGATACGCAGTATTTT

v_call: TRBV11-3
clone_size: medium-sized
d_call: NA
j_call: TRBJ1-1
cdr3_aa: CASSLRGGAGNTEAFF
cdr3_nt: TGTGCCAGCAGCTTAAGGGGCGGGGCAGGAAACACTGAAGCTTTCTTT

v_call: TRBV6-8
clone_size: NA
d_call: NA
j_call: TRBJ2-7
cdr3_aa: CASSDGDRTSYEQYF
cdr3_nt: TGTGCCAGCAGTGATGGAGACCGTACCTCCTACGAGCAGTACTTC

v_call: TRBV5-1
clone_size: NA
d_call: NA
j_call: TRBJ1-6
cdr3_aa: CASSVEGTYNSPLHF
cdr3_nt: TGCGCCAGCAGCGTTGAAGGGACCTATAATTCACCCCTCCACTTT

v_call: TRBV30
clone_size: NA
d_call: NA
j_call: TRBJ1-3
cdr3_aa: CAWAVFSGNTIYF
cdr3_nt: TGTGCCTGGGCCGTGTTTTCTGGAAACACCATATATTTT

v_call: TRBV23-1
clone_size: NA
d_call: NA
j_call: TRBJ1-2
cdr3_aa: CASSRETGRNYGYTF
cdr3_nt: TGCGCCAGCAGCCGAGAGACAGGACGGAACTATGGCTACACCTTC

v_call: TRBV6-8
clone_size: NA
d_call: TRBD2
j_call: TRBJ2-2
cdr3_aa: CASTYTSGGAHTGELFF
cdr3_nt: TGTGCCAGCACCTATACTAGCGGGGGGGCACACACCGGGGAGCTGTTTTTT

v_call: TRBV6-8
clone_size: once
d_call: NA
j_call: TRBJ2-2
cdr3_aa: CASSLSRVTGELFF
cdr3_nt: TGTGCCAGCAGTTTATCTAGGGTAACCGGGGAGCTGTTTTTT

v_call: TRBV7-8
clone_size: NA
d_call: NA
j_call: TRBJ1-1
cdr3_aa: CASSGRTPGYTEAFF
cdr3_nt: TGTGCCAGCAGTGGTCGGACCCCGGGATACACTGAAGCTTTCTTT

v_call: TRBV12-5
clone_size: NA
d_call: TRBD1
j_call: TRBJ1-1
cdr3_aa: CASGPDDRVGNTEAFF
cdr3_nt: TGTGCCAGCGGCCCTGACGACAGGGTTGGGAACACTGAAGCTTTCTTT

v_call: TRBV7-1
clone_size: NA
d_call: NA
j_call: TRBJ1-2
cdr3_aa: CASSRRPLAGYTF
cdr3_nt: TGTGCCAGCAGCCGTCGCCCTTTGGCAGGCTACACCTTC

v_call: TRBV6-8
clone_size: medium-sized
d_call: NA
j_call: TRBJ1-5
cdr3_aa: CASSYPGVSQPQHF
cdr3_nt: TGTGCCAGCAGTTACCCAGGGGTATCGCAGCCCCAGCATTTT

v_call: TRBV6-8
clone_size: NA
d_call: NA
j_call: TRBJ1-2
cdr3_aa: CASSASGNYGYTF
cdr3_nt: TGTGCCAGCAGTGCCTCGGGGAACTATGGCTACACCTTC

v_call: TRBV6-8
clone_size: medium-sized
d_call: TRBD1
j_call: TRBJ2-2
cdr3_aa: CASSYSLGTGDTGELFF
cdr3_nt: TGTGCCAGCAGTTACTCGCTTGGGACAGGGGACACCGGGGAGCTGTTTTTT

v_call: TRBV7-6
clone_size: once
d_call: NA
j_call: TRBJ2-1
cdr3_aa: CASSYLARTDNEQFF
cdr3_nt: TGTGCCAGCAGCTACCTAGCTCGAACTGACAATGAGCAGTTCTTC

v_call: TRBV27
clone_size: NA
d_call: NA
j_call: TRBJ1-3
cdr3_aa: CASRRSGENSNSGNTIYF
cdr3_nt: TGTGCCAGCAGACGTAGTGGCGAGAACAGTAACTCTGGAAACACCATATATTTT

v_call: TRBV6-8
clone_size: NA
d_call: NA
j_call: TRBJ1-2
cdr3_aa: CASSYFGQGRGYTF
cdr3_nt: TGTGCCAGCAGTTACTTCGGGCAGGGGCGCGGCTACACCTTC

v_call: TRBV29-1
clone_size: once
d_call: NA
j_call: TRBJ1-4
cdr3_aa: CSVGQSTNEKLFF
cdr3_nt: TGCAGCGTTGGGCAGTCAACTAATGAAAAACTGTTTTTT

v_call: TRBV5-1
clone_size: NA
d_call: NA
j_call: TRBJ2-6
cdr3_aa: CASSSANPGANVLTF
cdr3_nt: TGCGCCAGCAGCTCAGCTAACCCTGGGGCCAACGTCCTGACTTTC

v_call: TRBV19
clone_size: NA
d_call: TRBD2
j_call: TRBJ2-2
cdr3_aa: CASSTRTSGRSTGELFF
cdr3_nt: TGTGCCAGTAGTACCCGGACTAGCGGGAGGAGTACCGGGGAGCTGTTTTTT

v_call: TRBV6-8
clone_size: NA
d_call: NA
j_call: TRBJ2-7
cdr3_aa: CASRYREEASEQYF
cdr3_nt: TGTGCCAGCAGGTACAGGGAAGAGGCCTCCGAGCAGTACTTC

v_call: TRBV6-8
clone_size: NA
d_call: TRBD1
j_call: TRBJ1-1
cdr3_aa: CASSHTGETEAFF
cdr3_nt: TGTGCCAGCAGTCATACAGGGGAGACTGAAGCTTTCTTT

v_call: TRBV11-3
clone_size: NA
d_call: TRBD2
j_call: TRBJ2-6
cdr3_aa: CASSLVAGAGANVLTF
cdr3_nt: TGTGCCAGCAGCTTAGTAGCGGGGGCAGGGGCCAACGTCCTGACTTTC

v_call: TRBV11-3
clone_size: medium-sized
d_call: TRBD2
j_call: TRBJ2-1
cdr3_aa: CASSPRTSGIMNEQFF
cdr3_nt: TGTGCCAGCAGCCCCCGGACTAGCGGGATCATGAATGAGCAGTTCTTC

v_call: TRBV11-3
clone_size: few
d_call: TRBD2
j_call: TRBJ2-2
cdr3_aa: CASSSPRLAGATGELFF
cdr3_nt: TGTGCCAGCAGCTCCCCCAGACTAGCGGGGGCCACCGGGGAGCTGTTTTTT

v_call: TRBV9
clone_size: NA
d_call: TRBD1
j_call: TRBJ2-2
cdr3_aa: CASSLGQKGATNTGELFF
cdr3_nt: TGTGCCAGCAGCTTAGGTCAAAAGGGGGCAACGAACACCGGGGAGCTGTTTTTT

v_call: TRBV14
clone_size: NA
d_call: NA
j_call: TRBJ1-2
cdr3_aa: CASSQDVGRVYGYTF
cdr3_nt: TGTGCCAGCAGCCAAGATGTCGGCAGGGTCTATGGCTACACCTTC

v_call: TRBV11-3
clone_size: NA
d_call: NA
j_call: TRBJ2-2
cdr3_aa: CASSLVVRDGELFF
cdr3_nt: TGTGCCAGCAGCTTAGTAGTTCGCGACGGGGAGCTGTTTTTT

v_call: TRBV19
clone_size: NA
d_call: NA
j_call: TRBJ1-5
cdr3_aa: CASSIRAGDQPQHF
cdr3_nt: TGTGCCAGTAGTATAAGGGCAGGGGATCAGCCCCAGCATTTT

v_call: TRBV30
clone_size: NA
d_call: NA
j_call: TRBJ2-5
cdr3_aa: CAWRQGLRGETQYF
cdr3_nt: TGTGCCTGGAGACAGGGTTTACGCGGAGAGACCCAGTACTTC

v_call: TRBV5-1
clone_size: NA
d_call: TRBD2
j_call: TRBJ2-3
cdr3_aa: CASSLSASGYRTDTQYF
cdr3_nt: TGCGCCAGCAGCTTATCAGCTAGCGGATACCGCACAGATACGCAGTATTTT